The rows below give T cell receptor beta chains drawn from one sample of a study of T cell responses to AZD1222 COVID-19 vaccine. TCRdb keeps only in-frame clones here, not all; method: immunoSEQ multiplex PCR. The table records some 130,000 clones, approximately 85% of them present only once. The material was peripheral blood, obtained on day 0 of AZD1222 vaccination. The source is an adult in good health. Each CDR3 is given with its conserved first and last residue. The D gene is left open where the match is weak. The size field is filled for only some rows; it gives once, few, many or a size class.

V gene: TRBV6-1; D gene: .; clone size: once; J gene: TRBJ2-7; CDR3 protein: CASSDDPLLYEQYF; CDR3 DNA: TGTGCCAGCAGTGACGATCCGTTATTGTACGAGCAGTACTTC
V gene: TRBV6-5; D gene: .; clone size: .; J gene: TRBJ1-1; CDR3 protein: CASSPHTENTEAFF; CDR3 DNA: TGTGCCAGCAGTCCCCATACCGAGAACACTGAAGCTTTCTTT
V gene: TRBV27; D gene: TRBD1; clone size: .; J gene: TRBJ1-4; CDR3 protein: CASRGQPLATNEKLFF; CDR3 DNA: TGTGCCAGCAGGGGACAGCCACTCGCAACTAATGAAAAACTGTTTTTT
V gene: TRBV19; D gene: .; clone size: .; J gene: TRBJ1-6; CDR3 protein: CASSAAGVRGSPLHF; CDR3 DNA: TGTGCCAGTAGTGCCGCAGGGGTTCGAGGTTCACCCCTCCACTTT
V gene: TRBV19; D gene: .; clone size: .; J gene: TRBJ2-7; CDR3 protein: CASSRLDGSYEQYF; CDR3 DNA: TGTGCCAGTAGTAGACTAGACGGATCCTACGAGCAGTACTTC
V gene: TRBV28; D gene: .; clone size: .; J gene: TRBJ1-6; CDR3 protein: CASSPPRSSYNSPLHF; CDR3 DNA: TGTGCCAGCAGTCCCCCGAGGAGCTCCTATAATTCACCCCTCCACTTT
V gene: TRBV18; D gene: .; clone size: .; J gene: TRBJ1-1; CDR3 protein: CASSPLGEVAFF; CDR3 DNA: TGTGCCAGCTCACCATTGGGGGAGGTGGCTTTCTTT
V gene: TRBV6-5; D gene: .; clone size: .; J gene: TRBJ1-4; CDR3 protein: CASSSGGAGNEKLFF; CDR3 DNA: TGTGCCAGCAGTTCCGGGGGGGCGGGAAATGAAAAACTGTTTTTT
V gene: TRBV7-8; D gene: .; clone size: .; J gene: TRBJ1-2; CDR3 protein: CASSSMRTATNYGYTF; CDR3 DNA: TGTGCCAGCAGCTCAATGAGGACAGCAACTAACTATGGCTACACCTTC
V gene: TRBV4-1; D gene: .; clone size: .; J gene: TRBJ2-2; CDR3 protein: CASSQEGSLQNTGELFF; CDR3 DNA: TGCGCCAGCAGCCAAGAAGGTAGCCTTCAGAACACCGGGGAGCTGTTTTTT
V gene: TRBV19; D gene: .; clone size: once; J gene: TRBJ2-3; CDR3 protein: CASSGGNTDTQYF; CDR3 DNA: TGTGCCAGTTCGGGGGGCAACACAGATACGCAGTATTTT
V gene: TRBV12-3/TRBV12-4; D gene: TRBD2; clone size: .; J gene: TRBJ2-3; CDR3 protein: CATRTSGRPTQYF; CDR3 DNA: TGTGCCACGAGGACTAGCGGGAGACCTACGCAGTATTTT
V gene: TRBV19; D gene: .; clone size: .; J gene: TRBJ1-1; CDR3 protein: CASRPTNTEAFF; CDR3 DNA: TGTGCCAGTAGGCCAACGAACACTGAAGCTTTCTTT